A single sample is the source of the 28 T cell receptor beta chains below, sequenced in a study of T cell responses to AZD1222 COVID-19 vaccine. Sequenced by immunoSEQ multiplex PCR; TCRdb stores in-frame clones only, minus some. The profile shows some 140,000 clones, roughly 90% of them singletons. The sample here was peripheral blood, taken on day 0 of AZD1222 vaccination. These receptors were taken from an adult in good health.

In the case of this clone: Distinct nucleotide sequences in the sample also encode this CDR3. The chain joins TRBV6-6 to TRBJ1-2, with 8 positions matching TRBD1. Germline values: CDR1 MNHNY, CDR2 SVGAGI (reference sequence). V dropped 5 bases and J dropped 2; count of bases not matched to a gene: 7. CDR3 length: 15 residues. CDR3 in DNA: TGTGCCAGCAGTCCGAGGACAGGGAAGAACTATGGCTACACCTTC. It translates to CASSPRTGKNYGYTF.

This clone was observed a few times. The chain uses TRBV5-6 and TRBJ1-1; a possible D gene is TRBD1 (5 bases). CDR3 length: 16 residues. V was clipped by 2 bases and J by 5 bases, with 19 bases between them. Germline CDR1 SGHDT, CDR2 YYEEEE. The CDR3 loop is CASSLQTPGFGTEAFF. The CDR3 DNA is TGTGCCAGCAGCTTACAGACCCCAGGGTTTGGGACTGAAGCTTTCTTT. Variable domain in full (rest from reference TRBV5-6 and TRBJ1-1): DAGVTQSPTHLIKTRGQQVTLRCSPKSGHDTVSWYQQALGQGPQFIFQYYEEEERQRGNFPDRFSGHQFPNYSSELNVNALLLGDSALYLCASSLQTPGFGTEAFFGQGTRLTVV.

This sequence joins TRBV5-1 and TRBJ1-3; TRBD1 matches at 7 bases. This CDR3 spans 14 amino acids. Germline V gene sequence: CDR1 SGHRS, CDR2 YFSETQ. Losses at the gene ends were 4 bases for V and 0 bases for J; bases not matched to a gene: 1. CDR3 sequence: CASSRDSSGNTIYF. CDR3 nucleotide sequence: TGCGCCAGCAGCCGGGACAGCTCTGGAAACACCATATATTTT.

This clone showed up just a few times. This rearrangement joins TRBV24-1 to TRBJ2-1; D call uncertain. V was clipped by 5 bases and J by 9 bases, with 10 bases between them. Germline-derived CDR1 and CDR2 are KGHDR and SFDVKD. The CDR3 totals 12 residues. CDR3 nucleotide sequence: TGTGCCACCAGTGTGGGAATGGGTGAGCAGTTCTTC. It specifies CATSVGMGEQFF.

The V call is TRBV30, the J call TRBJ1-3; unclear D gene. The germline CDR1 and CDR2 sequences are GTSNPN and SVGIG (reference sequence). The V gene lost 0 bases and the J gene lost 0 bases, with 12 bases spanning the gap. CDR3 length equals 16 residues. The CDR3 region is CAWSVPPETSGNTIYF. DNA of the CDR3: TGTGCCTGGAGTGTACCCCCAGAGACCTCTGGAAACACCATATATTTT.

The chain recombines TRBV9 with TRBJ2-1; 9 positions match TRBD2. In germline, CDR1 is SGDLS, CDR2 YYNGEE. The CDR3 covers 15 residues. The V segment lost 0 bases and the J segment 5 bases; nucleotides outside the gene matches: 3. This CDR3 is CASSVGTSENNEQFF. The CDR3 DNA is TGTGCCAGCAGCGTAGGGACTAGCGAAAACAATGAGCAGTTCTTC.

Only one count was recorded for this clone. The V gene is TRBV5-4, the J gene TRBJ2-6; 7 nucleotides line up with TRBD1. The length of the CDR3 is 17 residues. Germline lookup yields CDR1 SGHNT and CDR2 YYREEE (reference sequence). Trimming at V came to 4 bases and at J to 2 bases, leaving 9 bases not matched to a gene. CDR3 sequence (DNA): TGTGCCAGCAGCCATCGGGACAGACCGGCTGGGGCCAACGTCCTGACTTTC. Its translation is CASSHRDRPAGANVLTF. Complete variable domain (other parts from reference TRBV5-4 and TRBJ2-6): ETGVTQSPTHLIKTRGQQVTLRCSSQSGHNTVSWYQQALGQGPQFIFQYYREEENGRGNFPPRFSGLQFPNYSSELNVNALELDDSALYLCASSHRDRPAGANVLTFGAGSRLTVL.

J is TRBJ1-3 and V is TRBV28, with 9 bases identical to TRBD1. This CDR3 has 13 residues. Germline loops: CDR1 MDHEN, CDR2 SYDVKM. DNA for the CDR3: TGTGGGTTACAGGGGGCGGGTCGAAACACCATATATTTT. Translation gives CGLQGAGRNTIYF.

This chain joins TRBV27 and TRBJ1-4; 9 nucleotides line up with TRBD1. This CDR3 has 15 residues. With 3 bases clipped from V and 8 bases from J, the junction kept 7 bases outside the gene matches. Germline V gene sequence: CDR1 MNHEY, CDR2 SMNVEV (reference sequence). CDR3 in DNA: TGTGCCAGCAGTTTCGGGACAGGGAGGAGGGAAAAACTGTTTTTT. It encodes CASSFGTGRREKLFF.

This chain uses TRBV18 with TRBJ1-4; maybe TRBD1 (5 bases). With 1 base removed from V and 8 bases from J, the gap between germline ends came to 14 bases. Germline V gene data show CDR1 as KGHSH and CDR2 as LQKENI. CDR3 size: 15 residues. The DNA of the CDR3 is TGTGCCAGCTCACCACTTGAGGGGTTTAACGAAAAACTGTTTTTT. Protein product: CASSPLEGFNEKLFF.

V gene TRBV29-1 combines with J gene TRBJ1-1; TRBD1 is a possible D gene (5 bases). The CDR3 runs 14 residues. Germline assignment: CDR1 SQVTM and CDR2 ANQGSEA. V was clipped by 7 bases and J by 4 bases, with 19 bases between them. The CDR3 loop is CSGLVSGSSTEAFF. CDR3 DNA: TGCAGCGGACTTGTGTCAGGGAGCAGCACTGAAGCTTTCTTT. Together with reference TRBV29-1 and TRBJ1-1, the CDR3 gives the full variable domain: SAVISQKPSRDICQRGTSLTIQCQVDSQVTMMFWYRQQPGQSLTLIATANQGSEATYESGFVIDKFPISRPNLTFSTLTVSNMSPEDSSIYLCSGLVSGSSTEAFFGQGTRLTVV.

The chain employs TRBV5-1 and TRBJ2-3; tentatively, D is TRBD1 (5 bases). This CDR3 has 16 amino acids. The V end lost 0 bases, the J end lost 2 bases, and 13 bases lay between the germline ends. CDR1 and CDR2 from the germline V gene are SGHRS and YFSETQ. CDR3 region: CASSLDAQGTTDTQYF. The CDR3 DNA reads as TGCGCCAGCAGCTTGGACGCCCAGGGCACCACAGATACGCAGTATTTT. Looking up the rest from reference TRBV5-1 and TRBJ2-3 gives the full variable domain: KAGVTQTPRYLIKTRGQQVTLSCSPISGHRSVSWYQQTPGQGLQFLFEYFSETQRNKGNFPGRFSGRQFSNSRSEMNVSTLELGDSALYLCASSLDAQGTTDTQYFGPGTRLTVL.

This chain joins TRBV5-4 and TRBJ1-2, with D possibly matching TRBD1 (6 bases). Trimming took off 3 bases at V and 4 bases at J, with 31 bases between the two ends. Germline assignment: CDR1 SGHNT and CDR2 YYREEE (reference sequence). The CDR3 runs to 20 residues. CDR3 sequence: CASSSPQGARSPENFYGYTF. The DNA of the CDR3 is TGTGCCAGCAGCTCACCACAGGGCGCCCGAAGCCCAGAAAACTTCTATGGCTACACCTTC. The whole variable domain, filled in from reference TRBV5-4 and TRBJ1-2, reads ETGVTQSPTHLIKTRGQQVTLRCSSQSGHNTVSWYQQALGQGPQFIFQYYREEENGRGNFPPRFSGLQFPNYSSELNVNALELDDSALYLCASSSPQGARSPENFYGYTFGSGTRLTVV.

The J gene is TRBJ1-4, the V gene TRBV10-3; D not certain. V dropped 11 bases and J dropped 0 bases, with 16 bases sitting between them. In germline, CDR1 is ENHRY, CDR2 SYGVKD. The length of the CDR3 is 15 residues. The CDR3 sequence is CAASAGPTTNEKLFF. The CDR3 bases are TGTGCCGCTAGTGCCGGCCCAACAACTAATGAAAAACTGTTTTTT.

The CDR3 is CASSKDRGQATNEKLFF. The CDR3 DNA sequence: TGTGCCAGCAGCAAAGATCGCGGACAGGCAACTAATGAAAAACTGTTTTTT. The J gene is TRBJ1-4, the V gene TRBV21-1; TRBD1, as called in the table, went unchecked against the DNA. TRBV21-1 is a pseudogene segment. The CDR3 loop spans 17 amino acids.

The chain links TRBV28 to TRBJ1-1; D call uncertain. CDR1 is MDHEN, CDR2 SYDVKM, per germline. V gave up 5 bases and J gave up 8 bases, with 0 bases separating them. This CDR3 is 8 amino acids long. In DNA form, the CDR3 reads TGTGCCAGCAGTGAAGCTTTCTTT. It specifies CASSEAFF.

This CDR3 reads CASSVKGAGTDTQYF. Written as DNA, the CDR3 is TGTGCCAGCAGCGTTAAGGGGGCCGGGACAGATACGCAGTATTTT. The chain recombines TRBV9 with TRBJ2-3; 7 bases agree with TRBD1. V gave up 2 bases and J gave up 3 bases; unmatched junction bases: 6. Germline V lookup: CDR1 SGDLS, CDR2 YYNGEE. This CDR3 spans 15 amino acids.

The V and J genes are TRBV5-6 and TRBJ2-4, with 10 bases lining up with TRBD2. The trim removed 2 bases at V and 4 bases at J, leaving 6 bases unmatched. Per germline, CDR1 SGHDT and CDR2 YYEEEE. The CDR3 has 16 residues. CDR3 sequence reads: CASSLQGLADKNIQYF. CDR3 coding DNA: TGTGCCAGCAGCTTACAAGGACTAGCGGATAAAAACATTCAGTACTTC.

CDR3 in amino acids: CASSFSGTFHEQYF. CDR3 sequence (DNA): TGTGCCAGCAGTTTTAGCGGGACGTTCCACGAGCAGTACTTC. V usage is TRBV6-2 or TRBV6-3 and J usage is TRBJ2-7; 8 bases are shared with TRBD2. The germline V gene encodes CDR1 MNHEY and CDR2 SVGEGT. The CDR3 is made up of 14 amino acids. Trimming took 4 bases from V and 5 from J; bases not matched to a gene: 7.

The chain links TRBV5-1 to TRBJ1-4; D is uncertain. V was cut by 0 bases and J by 0 bases, with 9 bases left in between. This CDR3 contains 16 residues. Germline CDR1 and CDR2: SGHRS and YFSETQ. The CDR3 is CASSLGGDPTNEKLFF. For the CDR3, the DNA is TGCGCCAGCAGCTTGGGAGGAGACCCAACTAATGAAAAACTGTTTTTT.

V gene TRBV11-1 combines with J gene TRBJ2-7, with 7 bases matching TRBD2. CDR1 and CDR2 (germline): SGHAT, FQDESV (reference sequence). Losses at the gene ends were 4 bases for V and 6 bases for J; bases not matched to a gene: 9. The CDR3 has 14 residues. CDR3 in amino acids: CASSSTREGSEQYF. The CDR3 DNA sequence: TGTGCCAGCAGCTCCACCAGGGAGGGGTCCGAGCAGTACTTC.

V and J are TRBV5-8 and TRBJ1-5, with a weak D call TRBD1 (5 bases). Germline assignment: CDR1 SGHTS and CDR2 YDEGEE. The V end was cut by 3 bases, the J end by 6 bases, with 10 bases between. The CDR3 length is 13 residues. The CDR3, as DNA: TGTGCCAGCAGCTGGGGGAGCGGTCAGCCCCAGCATTTT. The encoded protein is CASSWGSGQPQHF.

The rearrangement uses TRBV12-3 or TRBV12-4 and TRBJ1-2, with D uncertain. Trimming shortened V by 3 bases and J by 1 base, and 6 bases separated the two germline ends. The length of the CDR3 is 13 residues. This CDR3 reads CASSLWVNYGYTF. Written as DNA, the CDR3 is TGTGCCAGCAGTTTGTGGGTTAACTATGGCTACACCTTC.

The chain joins TRBV5-1 to TRBJ2-7; 9 bases agree with TRBD1. CDR1 and CDR2 (germline): SGHRS, YFSETQ. J lost 4 bases, V lost 3 bases, and 8 bases had no gene match. The CDR3 extends over 15 amino acids. The chain's CDR3 is CASSWSWDREYEQYF. The CDR3 region has the DNA TGCGCCAGCAGCTGGAGCTGGGACAGGGAGTACGAGCAGTACTTC.

The chain joins TRBV14 to TRBJ2-7; D might be TRBD1 (5 bases). The germline CDR1 and CDR2 sequences are SGHDN and FVKESK. The V end lost 1 base, the J end lost 3 bases, and 16 bases lay between the germline ends. The CDR3 extends over 16 amino acids. The CDR3 DNA reads TGTGCCAGCAGCCAAGGGGGCTATCAGGACATCTACGAGCAGTACTTC. It specifies CASSQGGYQDIYEQYF.

The V gene is TRBV6-2 or TRBV6-3, the J gene TRBJ2-3; a possible D gene is TRBD1 (6 bases). The CDR3 length is 14 residues. Trimming shortened V by 4 bases and J by 3 bases, and 11 bases separated the two germline ends. CDR1 is MNHEY and CDR2 is SVGEGT in the germline V gene. Written as DNA, the CDR3 is TGTGCCAGCAGTTCCGGGACACAAACAGATACGCAGTATTTT. It translates to CASSSGTQTDTQYF.

This clone has only one observation. The V call is TRBV25-1, the J call TRBJ2-3; 7 nucleotides match TRBD1. V trimming: 2 bases; J trimming: 0 bases; junction bases outside the gene matches: 8. The V gene's germline CDR1 is MGHDK and CDR2 SYGVNS. This CDR3 has 17 amino acids. The CDR3 sequence is CASSEPTTGSSTDTQYF. In nucleotides, the CDR3 is TGTGCCAGCAGTGAACCTACGACAGGGAGCAGCACAGATACGCAGTATTTT.

This rearrangement joins TRBV3-1 (or the pseudogene TRBV3-2) to TRBJ1-4; D perhaps matches TRBD1 (5 bases). Trimming left V 4 bases short and J 8 bases short, with 17 bases between. Germline CDR1 and CDR2: LGHDT and YNNKEL (reference sequence). The CDR3 has 15 residues. The CDR3 region has the DNA TGTGCCAGCAGCCCCCACCTGACAGTCCGGGAAAAACTGTTTTTT. Translating gives CASSPHLTVREKLFF.